The source of this T cell receptor beta chain is a study of CD8+ T cells in alopecia areata. Study information: Tofacitinib administration to treated patients was oral, at 5 to 10 mg twice daily. Findings and caveats of the study: Lesional tissue from the scalp (especially in alopecia totalis/universalis) showed higher clonality than normal scalp. The study also sequences resident alphabeta T cells of normal skin in scalp samples.

Germline trimming cut 5 bases from V and 2 bases from J; bases unmatched to any gene: 10. Germline V gene sequence: CDR1 MGHRA, CDR2 YSYEKL. This CDR3 comprises 16 residues. Following extraction, RNA underwent reverse transcription to cDNA, which served as the sequencing template. TCRdb's table, derived via immunoSEQ multiplex PCR, lists solely in-frame clones and lacks some. The data contain about 130,000 clones, approximately 58% of them singletons. Of note for this clone: Its target is unknown.

This sequence originates from a human donor with alopecia areata. The V gene is TRBV4-1, the J gene TRBJ2-5; TRBD2 matches 8 bases. The sequenced sample was CD4+ T cells sorted from blood, obtained at week 0. CDR3 protein: CASSIGGGGRQETQYF. The CDR3, as DNA: TGCGCCAGCAGCATCGGAGGCGGGGGGCGGCAAGAGACCCAGTACTTC.